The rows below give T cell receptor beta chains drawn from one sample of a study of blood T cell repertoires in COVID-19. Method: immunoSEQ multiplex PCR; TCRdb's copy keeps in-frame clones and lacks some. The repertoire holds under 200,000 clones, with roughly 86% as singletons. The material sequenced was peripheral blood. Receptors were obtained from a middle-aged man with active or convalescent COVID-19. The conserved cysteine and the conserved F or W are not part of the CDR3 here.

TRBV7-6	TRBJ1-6	ASSQYVRDSSYNSPLH
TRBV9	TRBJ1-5	ASSATGQSNQPQH
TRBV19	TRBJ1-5	ASSIDGTGVMAQH
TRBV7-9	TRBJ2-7	ASSPLETGQY
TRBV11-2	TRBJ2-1	ASTGLAGRSSYNEQF
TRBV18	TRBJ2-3	ASSLGLSPDTQY
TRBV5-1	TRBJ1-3	ASSLVGARGNTIY
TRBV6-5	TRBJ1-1	ASSRDRGRVEAF
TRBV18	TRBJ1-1	ASSQNRGPMNTEAF
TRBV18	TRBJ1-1	ASSPPSRANEAF
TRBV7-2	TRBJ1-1	ASSLQTGRGNTEAF
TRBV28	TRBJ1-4	ASSRHPTNEKLF
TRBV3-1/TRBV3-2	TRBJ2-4	ASSQDRLANIQY
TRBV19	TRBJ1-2	ASRSTGDYGYT
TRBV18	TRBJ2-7	ASSPGTGSYEQY
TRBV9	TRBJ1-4	ASSSARATNEKLF
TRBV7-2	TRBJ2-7	ASSLGAYEQY
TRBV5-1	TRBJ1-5	ASSVEASNQPQH
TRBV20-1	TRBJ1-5	SASEPGQPQH
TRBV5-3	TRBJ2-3	ARSLAPLAQNLTDTQY
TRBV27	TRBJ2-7	ASTLGGGMNEQY
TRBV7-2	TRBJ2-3	ASSLPGTDTQY
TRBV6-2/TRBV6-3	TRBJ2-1	ASSYVAGQYNEQF
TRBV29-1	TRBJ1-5	SVRNGTGVGNQPQH
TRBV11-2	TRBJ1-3	ASSLTGGGNTIY
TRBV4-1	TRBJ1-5	ASSQEGQINQPQH
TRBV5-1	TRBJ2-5	ASSLFFSGGPQETQY
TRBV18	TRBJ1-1	ASWTGGNMNTEAF
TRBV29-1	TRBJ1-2	SVTRQGPDYGYT
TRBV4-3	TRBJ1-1	ASSQGQRTEAF
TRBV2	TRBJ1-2	ASSRDRVDYGYT
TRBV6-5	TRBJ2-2	ASSSDSNTGELF
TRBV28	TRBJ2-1	ASRPLAGGHPF
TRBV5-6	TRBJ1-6	ASSPTAGLFNSPLH
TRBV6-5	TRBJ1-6	ASSRQYSPLH
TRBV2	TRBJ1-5	ASSEWTDAQPQH
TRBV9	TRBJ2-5	ASSNGVVETQY
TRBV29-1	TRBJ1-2	SVGTGARGYT
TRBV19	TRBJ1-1	ASSRPQGKGEAF
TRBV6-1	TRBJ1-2	ASSELESSSGYT
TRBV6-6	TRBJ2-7	ASSPYKATGSSYEQY
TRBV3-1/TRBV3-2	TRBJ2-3	ASSRPQRGVPDTQY
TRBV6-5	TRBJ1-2	ASSYDREGLYGYT
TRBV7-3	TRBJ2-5	ASSPGGERGETQY
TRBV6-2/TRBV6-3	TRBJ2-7	ASSLGQGYEQY
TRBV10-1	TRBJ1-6	VKDRESEPLH
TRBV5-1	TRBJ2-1	ASRRDRPPYNEQF
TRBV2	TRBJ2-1	ASIRDYNEQF
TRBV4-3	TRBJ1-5	ASSQGAYSNQPQH
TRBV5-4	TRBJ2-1	ASGLAGAGYEQF
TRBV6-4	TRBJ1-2	ASSELGGYGYT
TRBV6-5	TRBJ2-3	ASSYSNSGAGDTQY
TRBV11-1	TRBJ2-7	ASSRPSSGSYEQY
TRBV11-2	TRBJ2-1	ASSSRSRTEQF
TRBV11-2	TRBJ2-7	ASSLVGWGQGAHGQY